Below, 21 T cell receptor beta chains from the same sample are listed, as sequenced in a study of lymphopenia after photon versus proton radiotherapy. This table comes from immunoSEQ multiplex PCR, and its TCRdb copy is limited to in-frame clones, with some not included. The sample contains under 20,000 clones, 85% to 95% of which appear only once. The material sequenced was peripheral blood, taken from a patient treated with photon-based radiotherapy. The receptors shown here come from a man aged 60 to 69 with pancreatic cancer.

The CDR3: CASSLMGQTNTGELFF. CDR3 DNA sequence: TGTGCCAGCAGCTTAATGGGACAGACTAACACCGGGGAGCTGTTTTTT. The chain is built from TRBV7-3 and TRBJ2-2; TRBD1 aligns across 7 bases. Germline CDR1 is SGHTA and CDR2 is FQGTGA. The CDR3 spans 16 residues. The J segment lost 2 bases and the V segment lost 1 base, leaving 4 bases of the junction unmatched.

V usage is TRBV6-5 and J usage is TRBJ1-5, with TRBD1 identical over 7 bases. The CDR3 extends over 14 amino acids. V dropped 6 bases and J dropped 6; count of bases not matched to a gene: 8. The germline V gene has CDR1 MNHEY and CDR2 SVGAGI. The CDR3 bases are TGTGCCAGCAGGAAACAGGGGAAGGGTCAGCCCCAGCATTTT. It is translated as CASRKQGKGQPQHF.

The rearrangement joins TRBV25-1 to TRBJ1-2; weak D call: TRBD1 (5 bases). V lost 1 base and J lost 0, with 6 bases in between. Germline CDR1 reads MGHDK; CDR2 reads SYGVNS. This CDR3 has 14 amino acids. The CDR3 sequence: CASSELGPNYGYTF. The CDR3 DNA reads TGTGCCAGCAGTGAATTGGGACCTAACTATGGCTACACCTTC.

V gene TRBV19 combines with J gene TRBJ2-4; D not certain. V was clipped by 6 bases and J by 0 bases, with 18 bases between them. The CDR3 loop spans 17 amino acids. Germline V gives CDR1 LNHDA, CDR2 SQIVND (reference sequence). CDR3 bases: TGTGCCAGTAGCACTCGGCAGGCGTCTCTAGCCAAAAACATTCAGTACTTC. Protein: CASSTRQASLAKNIQYF. The whole variable domain, remainder taken from reference TRBV19 and TRBJ2-4, is DGGITQSPKYLFRKEGQNVTLSCEQNLNHDAMYWYRQDPGQGLRLIYYSQIVNDFQKGDIAEGYSVSREKKESFPLTVTSAQKNPTAFYLCASSTRQASLAKNIQYFGAGTRLSVL.

V is TRBV6-5 and J is TRBJ2-1, with 8 bases fitting TRBD2. The CDR3 is 14 amino acids. Germline V gene lookup returns CDR1 MNHEY and CDR2 SVGAGI. The V segment lost 7 bases and the J segment 7 bases; nucleotides outside the gene matches: 9. CDR3 DNA: TGTGCCAGCAACATGGCGGGGGGTTTAAATGAGCAGTTCTTC. Translated: CASNMAGGLNEQFF.

J is TRBJ2-5 and V is TRBV5-6; D perhaps matches TRBD2 (6 bases). The CDR3 length is 16 residues. Trimming cost V 0 bases and J 1 base, with 13 bases left between them. Germline values: CDR1 SGHDT, CDR2 YYEEEE. CDR3 bases: TGTGCCAGCAGCTTGGGGCGGGGAGTAATCCAAGAGACCCAGTACTTC. Its translation is CASSLGRGVIQETQYF.

The CDR3 region has the DNA TGTGCCAGTACCGCGGCCGGGGGGGTCTCTTATGAGCAGTTCTTC. This encodes CASTAAGGVSYEQFF. The chain couples TRBV19 to TRBJ2-1; the match to TRBD2 covers 8 bases. The CDR3 contains 15 residues. Germline V gives CDR1 LNHDA, CDR2 SQIVND (reference sequence). The V segment lost 7 bases and the J segment 8 bases; nucleotides outside the gene matches: 13.

This rearrangement joins TRBV19 to TRBJ1-2; a weak D match, TRBD1 (5 bases). This CDR3 spans 15 amino acids. V was trimmed by 4 bases and J by 4 bases, leaving 16 bases between them. Germline CDR1 is LNHDA and CDR2 is SQIVND (reference sequence). CDR3 in amino acids: CASSKGQATFYGYTF. Here the CDR3 DNA reads TGTGCCAGTAGTAAGGGGCAGGCGACCTTCTATGGCTACACCTTC.

The chain recombines TRBV11-3 with TRBJ2-2; no clear D. Germline values: CDR1 SGHNT, CDR2 YENEEA. V dropped 5 bases and J dropped 1 base, with 8 bases sitting between them. The CDR3 has 14 residues. The CDR3 sequence: CASSHEKNTGELFF. The CDR3 DNA reads TGTGCCAGCAGCCACGAAAAGAACACCGGGGAGCTGTTTTTT. Full variable domain (rest looked up from reference TRBV11-3 and TRBJ2-2): EAGVVQSPRYKIIEKKQPVAFWCNPISGHNTLYWYLQNLGQGPELLIRYENEEAVDDSQLPKDRFSAERLKGVDSTLKIQPAELGDSAVYLCASSHEKNTGELFFGEGSRLTVL.

The chain joins TRBV7-8 to TRBJ1-5; a weak D match, TRBD1 (6 bases). Germline V lookup: CDR1 SGHVS, CDR2 FQNEAQ. This CDR3 spans 15 amino acids. The V gene lost 3 bases and the J gene lost 6 bases, with 15 bases spanning the gap. The CDR3 here is CASSLSGGGGQPQHF. For the CDR3, the DNA is TGTGCCAGCAGCTTGTCGGGCGGAGGGGGTCAGCCCCAGCATTTT.

The chain recombines TRBV10-3 with TRBJ1-6; D not certain. The CDR3 totals 11 residues. V shed 5 bases and J shed 10 bases, with 6 bases lying between them. Germline V gives CDR1 ENHRY, CDR2 SYGVKD. The CDR3 reads CAISTGSPLHF. In DNA, the CDR3 is TGTGCCATCAGTACGGGGTCACCCCTCCACTTT.

The chain uses TRBV5-5 and TRBJ2-7; the match to TRBD1 covers 7 bases. Germline V gene data show CDR1 as SGHKS and CDR2 as YYEKEE (reference sequence). This CDR3 contains 15 residues. The J segment lost 3 bases and the V segment lost 3 bases, leaving 9 bases of the junction unmatched. CDR3 region: CASSSRGGTNYEQYF. Written as DNA, the CDR3 is TGTGCCAGCAGCTCCCGAGGGGGCACGAACTACGAGCAGTACTTC.

This chain uses TRBV7-9 with TRBJ1-3; TRBD1 agrees at 12 bases. CDR1 is SEHNR, CDR2 FQNEAQ, per germline (reference sequence). J gave up 4 bases and V 5 bases, and 12 bases lay outside the gene matches. The length of the CDR3 is 18 residues. The CDR3 DNA reads as TGTGCCAGCAGCCCCGGGACAGGGGGCGCCTCGGGGGGAAACACCATATATTTT. Encoded protein: CASSPGTGGASGGNTIYF. Together with reference TRBV7-9 and TRBJ1-3, the CDR3 gives the full variable domain: DTGVSQNPRHKITKRGQNVTFRCDPISEHNRLYWYRQTLGQGPEFLTYFQNEAQLEKSRLLSDRFSAERPKGSFSTLEIQRTEQGDSAMYLCASSPGTGGASGGNTIYFGEGSWLTVV.

The rearrangement joins TRBV11-2 to TRBJ2-7, with 7 bases matching TRBD1. CDR3 length equals 14 residues. Germline lookup yields CDR1 SGHAT and CDR2 FQNNGV. Trimming removed 5 bases from V and 3 bases from J; junction bases left unmatched: 7. CDR3 protein: CASSPDRIRYEQYF. DNA of the CDR3: TGTGCCAGCAGCCCGGACAGGATTCGCTACGAGCAGTACTTC.

J is TRBJ2-3 and V is TRBV2; 8 nucleotides agree with TRBD2. CDR3 length equals 15 residues. The V and J ends lost 8 bases and 5 bases, in that order; junction bases with no gene match: 12. The V gene's germline CDR1 is SNHLY and CDR2 FYNNEI. The CDR3 loop reads CASQMIGGAEDTQYF. In nucleotides, the CDR3 is TGTGCCAGCCAAATGATCGGGGGGGCCGAAGATACGCAGTATTTT.

Only one count was recorded for this clone. V usage is TRBV5-1 and J usage is TRBJ2-7, with D perhaps matching TRBD2 (5 bases). The CDR3 sequence is 16 residues long. The V gene lost 0 bases and the J gene lost 4 bases, with 17 bases spanning the gap. CDR1 is SGHRS, CDR2 YFSETQ, per germline. CDR3 bases: TGCGCCAGCAGCTTGGGCGGATTAGGAGGTCGGTACGAGCAGTACTTC. This encodes CASSLGGLGGRYEQYF.

This rearrangement joins TRBV11-3 to TRBJ1-2; D gene unclear. V was pared by 3 bases and J by 0 bases, with 8 bases between. CDR1 is SGHNT and CDR2 is YENEEA in the germline V gene. This CDR3 contains 14 residues. CDR3 region: CASSFKLANYGYTF. The CDR3, as DNA: TGTGCCAGCAGCTTCAAATTAGCTAACTATGGCTACACCTTC.

V is TRBV11-1 and J is TRBJ2-5; TRBD2 agrees at 8 bases. There are 16 residues in the CDR3. Germline CDR1 reads SGHAT; CDR2 reads FQDESV (reference sequence). The trim removed 3 bases at V and 2 bases at J, leaving 8 bases unmatched. CDR3 residues: CASSFRGGMKQETQYF. The DNA of the CDR3 is TGTGCCAGCAGCTTCCGGGGGGGCATGAAGCAAGAGACCCAGTACTTC.

The V gene is TRBV9, the J gene TRBJ2-7; D is tentatively TRBD1 or TRBD2 (6 bases each). Trimming stripped 0 bases from V and 6 bases from J, with 16 bases between. Germline V gene lookup returns CDR1 SGDLS and CDR2 YYNGEE. The CDR3 is made up of 15 amino acids. CDR3 bases: TGTGCCAGCAGCGTAGAGGAAGTGGGGGGCTCCGAGCAGTACTTC. This translates into CASSVEEVGGSEQYF.

The count of this clone is one. This chain connects TRBV7-2 to TRBJ1-6, with D possibly being TRBD1 (6 bases). V dropped 1 base and J dropped 1 base, with 11 bases sitting between them. The germline gives CDR1 SGHTA, CDR2 FQGNSA. The CDR3 contains 17 residues. CDR3 sequence reads: CASSLGGPGSYNSPLHF. In nucleotides, the CDR3 is TGTGCCAGCAGCTTAGGGGGGCCGGGTTCCTATAATTCACCCCTCCACTTT.

The chain links TRBV30 to TRBJ2-7; no clear D. The CDR3 contains 12 residues. CDR1 GTSNPN and CDR2 SVGIG come from the germline V gene (reference sequence). The ends were cut back, 1 base at V and 3 bases at J, with 7 bases in the middle. The CDR3 protein is CAWSATNYEQYF. The CDR3 DNA reads TGTGCCTGGAGTGCAACCAACTACGAGCAGTACTTC.